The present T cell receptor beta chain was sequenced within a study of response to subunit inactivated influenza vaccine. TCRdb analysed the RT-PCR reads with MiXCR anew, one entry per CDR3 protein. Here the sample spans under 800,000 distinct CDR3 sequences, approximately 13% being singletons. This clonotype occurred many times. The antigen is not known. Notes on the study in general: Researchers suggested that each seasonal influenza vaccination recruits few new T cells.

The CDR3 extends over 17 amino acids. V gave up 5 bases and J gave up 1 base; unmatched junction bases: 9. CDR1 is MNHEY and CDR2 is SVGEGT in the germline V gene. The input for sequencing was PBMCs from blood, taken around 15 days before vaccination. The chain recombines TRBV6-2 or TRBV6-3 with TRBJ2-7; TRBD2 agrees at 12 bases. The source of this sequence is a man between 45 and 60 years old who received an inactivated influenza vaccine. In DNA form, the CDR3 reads TGTGCCAGCAGTAAAGGGGGACTAGCGGGCACTTCCTACGAGCAGTACTTC. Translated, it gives CASSKGGLAGTSYEQYF.